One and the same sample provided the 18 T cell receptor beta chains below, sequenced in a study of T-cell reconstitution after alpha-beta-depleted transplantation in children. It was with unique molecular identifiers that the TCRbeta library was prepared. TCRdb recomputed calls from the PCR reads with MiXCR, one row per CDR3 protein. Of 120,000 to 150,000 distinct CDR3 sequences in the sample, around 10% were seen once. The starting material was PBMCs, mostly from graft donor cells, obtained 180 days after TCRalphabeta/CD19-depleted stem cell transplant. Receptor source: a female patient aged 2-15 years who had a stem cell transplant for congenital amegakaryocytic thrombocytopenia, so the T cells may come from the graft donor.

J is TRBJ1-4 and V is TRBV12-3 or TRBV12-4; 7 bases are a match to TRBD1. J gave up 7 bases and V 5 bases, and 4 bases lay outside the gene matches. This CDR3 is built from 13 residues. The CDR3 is CASSRQGPEKLFF. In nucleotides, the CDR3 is TGTGCCAGCAGTCGACAGGGTCCTGAAAAACTGTTTTTT.

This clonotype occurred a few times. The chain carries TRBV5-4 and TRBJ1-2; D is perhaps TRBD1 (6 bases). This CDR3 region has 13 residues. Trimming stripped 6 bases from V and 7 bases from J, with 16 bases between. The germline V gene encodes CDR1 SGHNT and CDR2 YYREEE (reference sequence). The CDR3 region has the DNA TGTGCCAGCAAGTTTTTCGGGGGCTCTGGCTACACCTTC. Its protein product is CASKFFGGSGYTF.

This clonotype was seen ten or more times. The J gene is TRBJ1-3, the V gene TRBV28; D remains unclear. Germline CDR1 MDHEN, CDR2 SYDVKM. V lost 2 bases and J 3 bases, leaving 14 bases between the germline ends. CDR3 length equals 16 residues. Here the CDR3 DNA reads TGTGCCAGCAGTTTAATAAGGCAGTCGTATGGAAACACCATATATTTT. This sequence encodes CASSLIRQSYGNTIYF.

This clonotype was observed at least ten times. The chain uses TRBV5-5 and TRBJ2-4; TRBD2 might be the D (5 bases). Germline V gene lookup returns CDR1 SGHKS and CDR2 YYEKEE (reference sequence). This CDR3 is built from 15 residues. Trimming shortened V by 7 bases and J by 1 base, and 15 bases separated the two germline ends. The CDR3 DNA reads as TGTGCCAGCGGAGAGCCGGGATCGGCCAAAAACATTCAGTACTTC. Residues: CASGEPGSAKNIQYF.

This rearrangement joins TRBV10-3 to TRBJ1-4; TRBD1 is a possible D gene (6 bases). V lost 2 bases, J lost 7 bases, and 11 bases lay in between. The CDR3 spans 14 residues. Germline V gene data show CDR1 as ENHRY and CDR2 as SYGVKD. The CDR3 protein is CAISESRGGEKLFF. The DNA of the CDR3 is TGTGCCATCAGTGAGAGCAGGGGTGGTGAAAAACTGTTTTTT.

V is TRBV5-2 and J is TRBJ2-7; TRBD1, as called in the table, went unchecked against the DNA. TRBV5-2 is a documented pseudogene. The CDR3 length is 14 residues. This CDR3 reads CAMGPGTPSYEQYF. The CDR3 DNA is TGTGCCATGGGCCCCGGGACACCCTCCTACGAGCAGTACTTC.

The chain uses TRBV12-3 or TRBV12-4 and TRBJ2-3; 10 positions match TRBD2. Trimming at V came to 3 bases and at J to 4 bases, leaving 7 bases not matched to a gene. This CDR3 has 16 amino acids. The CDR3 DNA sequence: TGTGCCAGCAGTTTTATAGTGCTAGCGGGGGCAGATACGCAGTATTTT. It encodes CASSFIVLAGADTQYF.

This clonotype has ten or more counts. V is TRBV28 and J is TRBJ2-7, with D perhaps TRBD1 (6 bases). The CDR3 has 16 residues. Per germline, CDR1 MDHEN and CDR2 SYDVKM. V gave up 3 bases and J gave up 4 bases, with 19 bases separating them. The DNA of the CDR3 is TGTGCCAGCAGTTTTTCCGGACAGTCCCGTGCGTACGAGCAGTACTTC. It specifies CASSFSGQSRAYEQYF.

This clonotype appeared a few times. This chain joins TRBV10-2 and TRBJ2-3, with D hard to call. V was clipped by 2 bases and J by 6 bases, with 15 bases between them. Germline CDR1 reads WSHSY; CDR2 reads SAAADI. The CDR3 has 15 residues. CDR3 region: CASSERPVPRDTQYF. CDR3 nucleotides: TGCGCCAGCAGTGAGCGCCCGGTCCCTCGGGATACGCAGTATTTT.

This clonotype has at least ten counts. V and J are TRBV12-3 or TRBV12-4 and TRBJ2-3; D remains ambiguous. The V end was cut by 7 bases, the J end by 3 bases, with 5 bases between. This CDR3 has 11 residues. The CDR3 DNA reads TGTGCCAGCACCCAAACAGATACGCAGTATTTT. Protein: CASTQTDTQYF.

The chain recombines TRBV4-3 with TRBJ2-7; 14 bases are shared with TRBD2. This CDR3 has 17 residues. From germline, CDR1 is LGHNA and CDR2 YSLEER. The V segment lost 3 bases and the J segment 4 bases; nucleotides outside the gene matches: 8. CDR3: CASSQIGTSGSSYEQYF. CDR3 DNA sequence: TGCGCCAGCAGCCAGATAGGGACTAGCGGGAGTTCTTACGAGCAGTACTTC.

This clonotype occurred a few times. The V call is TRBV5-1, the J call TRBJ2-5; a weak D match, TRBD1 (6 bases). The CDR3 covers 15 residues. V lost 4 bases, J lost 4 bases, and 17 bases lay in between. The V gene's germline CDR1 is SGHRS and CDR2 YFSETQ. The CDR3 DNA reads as TGCGCCAGCAGCCGGAAACAGGGCGGACCAGAGACCCAGTACTTC. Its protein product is CASSRKQGGPETQYF.

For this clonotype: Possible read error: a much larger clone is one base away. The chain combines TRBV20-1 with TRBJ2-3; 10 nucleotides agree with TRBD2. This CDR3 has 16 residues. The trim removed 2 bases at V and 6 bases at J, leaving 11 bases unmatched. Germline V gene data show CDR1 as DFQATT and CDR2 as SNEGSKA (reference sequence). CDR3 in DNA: TGCAGTGCTAGAATGCCGTGGTTAGCGGGAGGCGATACGCAGTATTTT. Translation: CSARMPWLAGGDTQYF.

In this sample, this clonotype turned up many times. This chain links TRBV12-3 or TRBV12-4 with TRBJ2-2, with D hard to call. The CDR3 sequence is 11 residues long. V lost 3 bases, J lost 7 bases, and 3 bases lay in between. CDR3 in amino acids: CASSFSGELFF. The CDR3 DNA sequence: TGTGCCAGCAGTTTCAGCGGGGAGCTGTTTTTT.

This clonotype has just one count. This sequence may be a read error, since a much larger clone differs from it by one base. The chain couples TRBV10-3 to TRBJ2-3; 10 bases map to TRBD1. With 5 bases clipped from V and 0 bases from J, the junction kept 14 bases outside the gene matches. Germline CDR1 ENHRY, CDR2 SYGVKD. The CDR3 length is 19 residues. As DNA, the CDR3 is TGTGCCATCAGTCTTTTCGGGGGACAGGGGTTGAGGAGCACAGATACGCAGTATTTT. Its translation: CAISLFGGQGLRSTDTQYF.

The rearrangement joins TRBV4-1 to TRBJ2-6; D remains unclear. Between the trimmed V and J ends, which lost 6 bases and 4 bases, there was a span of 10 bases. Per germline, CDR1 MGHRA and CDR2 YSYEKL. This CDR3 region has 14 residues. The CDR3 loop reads CASRRQTGANVLTF. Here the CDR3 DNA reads TGCGCCAGCAGACGCCAGACAGGGGCCAACGTCCTGACTTTC.

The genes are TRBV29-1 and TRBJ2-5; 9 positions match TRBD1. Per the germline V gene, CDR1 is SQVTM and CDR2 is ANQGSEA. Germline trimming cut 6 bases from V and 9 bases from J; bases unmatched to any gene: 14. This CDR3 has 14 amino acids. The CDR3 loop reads CSVPLSQGARAQYF. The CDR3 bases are TGCAGCGTACCCCTCTCACAGGGGGCGCGTGCCCAGTACTTC. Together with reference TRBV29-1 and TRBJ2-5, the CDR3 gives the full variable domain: SAVISQKPSRDICQRGTSLTIQCQVDSQVTMMFWYRQQPGQSLTLIATANQGSEATYESGFVIDKFPISRPNLTFSTLTVSNMSPEDSSIYLCSVPLSQGARAQYFGPGTRLLVL.

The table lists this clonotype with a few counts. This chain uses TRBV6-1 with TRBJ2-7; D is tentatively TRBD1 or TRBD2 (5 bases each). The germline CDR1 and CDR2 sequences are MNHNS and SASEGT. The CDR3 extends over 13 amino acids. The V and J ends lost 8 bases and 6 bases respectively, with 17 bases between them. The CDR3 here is CASGFGGWPEQYF. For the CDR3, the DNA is TGTGCCAGCGGGTTTGGGGGATGGCCCGAGCAGTACTTC.